The source of this T cell receptor (beta chain) is a study of technical replicates of blood from a handful of donors. Trimming stripped 3 bases from V and 3 bases from J, with 14 bases between. Per the germline V gene, CDR1 is MDHEN and CDR2 is SYDVKM. This CDR3 is 16 amino acids long. The method was immunoSEQ multiplex PCR; TCRdb's version includes in-frame clones alone and lacks a portion of them. The repertoire holds 60,000 to 85,000 clones, with 75% to 95% as singletons. The genes are TRBV28 and TRBJ2-2, with D possibly matching TRBD1 (5 bases). Sample: T cells isolated from PBMCs. This receptor was taken from a human donor in good health. CDR3 coding DNA: TGTGCCAGCAGTTTTATCCAGGGCGAGGACACCGGGGAGCTGTTTTTT. It translates to CASSFIQGEDTGELFF.